This T cell receptor (beta chain) was identified in a study of T-cell reconstitution after alpha-beta-depleted transplantation in children. The germline gives CDR1 DFQATT, CDR2 SNEGSKA (reference sequence). The V end was cut by 6 bases, the J end by 6 bases, with 12 bases between. CDR3 size: 11 residues. Preparing the TCRbeta library involved the use of unique molecular identifiers. A single record per CDR3 protein comes from TCRdb applying MiXCR to the PCR reads. The sample lists a few hundred thousand distinct CDR3 sequences; about an eighth were seen once. In this sample, this clonotype turned up a few times.

This TCR was recovered from a human donor who donated a stem cell graft to a child with Fanconi anemia. The specimen comprised PBMCs, sampled from the stem cell graft. The rearrangement uses TRBV20-1 and TRBJ2-7; D is perhaps TRBD1 or TRBD2 (6 bases each). Written as DNA, the CDR3 is TGCAGTGCCTCCAGGGGAGGCGAGCAGTACTTC. This translates into CSASRGGEQYF.